The present T cell receptor beta chain was sequenced within a study of blood T cell repertoires in COVID-19. V was trimmed by 6 bases and J by 1 base, leaving 12 bases between them. This CDR3 region has 15 residues. Germline V gene lookup returns CDR1 LNHNV and CDR2 YYDKDF (reference sequence). Libraries were prepared by immunoSEQ multiplex PCR; TCRdb keeps only in-frame clonotypes and omits some of them. Of about 89,000 clones in the sample, 60% to 85% were seen once. The origin of this receptor is a human donor in a cohort sampled during active COVID-19. This chain uses TRBV15 with TRBJ2-2; maybe TRBD2 (6 bases). The sample taken for sequencing was peripheral blood. The CDR3 here is CATSRRRGNTGELFF. CDR3 bases: TGTGCCACCAGTAGAAGGAGGGGGAACACCGGGGAGCTGTTTTTT.